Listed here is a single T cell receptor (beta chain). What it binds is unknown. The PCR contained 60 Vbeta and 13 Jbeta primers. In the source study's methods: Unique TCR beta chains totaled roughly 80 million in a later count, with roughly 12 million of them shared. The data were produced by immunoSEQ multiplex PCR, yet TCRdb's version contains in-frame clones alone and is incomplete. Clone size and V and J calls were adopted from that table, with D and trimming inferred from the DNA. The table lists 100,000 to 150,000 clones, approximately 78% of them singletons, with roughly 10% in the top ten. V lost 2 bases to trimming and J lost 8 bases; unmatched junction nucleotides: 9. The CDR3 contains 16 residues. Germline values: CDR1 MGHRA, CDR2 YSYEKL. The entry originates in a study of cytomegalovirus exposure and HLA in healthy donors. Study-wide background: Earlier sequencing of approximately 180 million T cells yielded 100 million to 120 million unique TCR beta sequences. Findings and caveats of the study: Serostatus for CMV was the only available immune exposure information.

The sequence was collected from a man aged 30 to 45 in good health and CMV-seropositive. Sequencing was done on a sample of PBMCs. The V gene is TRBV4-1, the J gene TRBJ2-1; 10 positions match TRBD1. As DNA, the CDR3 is TGCGCCAGCAGCCAAACCGGGACAGGGGTGTTGCATGAGCAGTTCTTC. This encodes CASSQTGTGVLHEQFF.